Here is one TCR beta chain with its context. This sample was included in a study of blood T cell repertoires in COVID-19. Authors' data handling: Reference gene primer amplification in the assay estimated nucleated cell counts. Clones were read by immunoSEQ multiplex PCR, and TCRdb kept only the in-frame ones, dropping some. The V and J calls and clone size were taken over from that table, and D and trimming were inferred from the DNA. The sample shows about 230,000 clones, just over 85% of them seen only once. Deletions cut 4 bases from V and 0 bases from J, with 9 bases between. Germline assignment: CDR1 LGHNT and CDR2 FRNRAP. The CDR3 is 14 amino acids.

The origin of this receptor is a man aged 45-60 years with COVID-19, enrolled during active disease. Sequenced material: peripheral blood. V and J are TRBV12-5 and TRBJ1-2, with D hard to call. DNA for the CDR3: TGTGCTAGTGGTTGGGAGGGTTCTAACTATGGCTACACCTTC. Encoded protein: CASGWEGSNYGYTF.